The following is a TCR beta chain sequence with its context. The repertoire was sequenced with immunoSEQ multiplex PCR; TCRdb's copy has only in-frame clones and lacks some. The sample lists roughly 15,000 clones, about 79% occurring once. This sample is part of a study of technical replicates of blood from several donors. This CDR3 has 14 amino acids. From germline, CDR1 is MNHEY and CDR2 SMNVEV (reference sequence). V shed 8 bases and J 5 bases; nucleotides not matched to a gene: 8. This receptor was obtained from a human donor in good health. Some clones in this sample may be carry-over from other donors' samples. Input material: PBMCs. This sequence joins TRBV27 and TRBJ2-4; 8 bases align to TRBD2. The CDR3 reads CASGFGTRENIQYF. In DNA form, the CDR3 reads TGTGCCAGCGGGTTCGGGACTAGAGAAAACATTCAGTACTTC.